These T cell receptor beta chains were read from a single sample in a study of cytomegalovirus exposure and HLA in healthy donors. Method: immunoSEQ multiplex PCR; TCRdb's copy keeps in-frame clones and lacks some. The profile shows more than 100,000 clones, roughly 80% of them singletons. Material: PBMCs. These receptors were taken from a woman between 25 and 40 years old in good health and CMV-seropositive. Each CDR3 is given with its conserved first and last residue. D genes are given only for firm matches.

d_call	v_call	j_call	cdr3_nt	cdr3_aa
TRBD1	TRBV10-3	TRBJ2-2	TGTGCCATCAGCGCTTCGGGACAGGGCACCGGGGAGCTGTTTTTT	CAISASGQGTGELFF
-	TRBV5-1	TRBJ2-1	TGCGCCAGCAGCTTGGATCAGGGTAGGAATGAGCAGTTCTTC	CASSLDQGRNEQFF
TRBD2	TRBV11-3	TRBJ2-1	TGTGCCAGCAGCTTAGGCTCCGGCGGGAGCTCCTACAATGAGCAGTTCTTC	CASSLGSGGSSYNEQFF
-	TRBV7-2	TRBJ1-1	TGTGCCAGCAGCTGGGGACAAATTAACACTGAAGCTTTCTTT	CASSWGQINTEAFF
-	TRBV2	TRBJ2-2	TGTGCCAGCAGTGATGTAGAAGCCTTGCCCGGGGAGCTGTTTTTT	CASSDVEALPGELFF
-	TRBV5-1	TRBJ1-6	TGCGCCAGCAGCTTAGGCGGGACCGAGTATAATTCACCCCTCCACTTT	CASSLGGTEYNSPLHF
TRBD1	TRBV4-1	TRBJ2-7	TGCGCCAGCAGCCCCCGAACAGGGGACTCCTACGAGCAGTACTTC	CASSPRTGDSYEQYF
TRBD1	TRBV28	TRBJ2-1	TGTGCCAGCAGTTTTAGAGGGGGCGGACGCAATGAGCAGTTCTTC	CASSFRGGGRNEQFF
TRBD1	TRBV29-1	TRBJ1-4	TGCAGCGGGACAGGGGGAGGGACTGAAAAACTGTTTTTT	CSGTGGGTEKLFF
TRBD1	TRBV15	TRBJ2-7	TGTGCCACCAGCAGGGCCCCCGGACAGGGGGCCTACGAGCAGTACTTC	CATSRAPGQGAYEQYF
-	TRBV28	TRBJ2-5	TGTGCCAGCAGTAACGGGGTCCAAGAGACCCAGTACTTC	CASSNGVQETQYF
-	TRBV20-1	TRBJ2-1	TGCAGTGGTGGAGTTTTAAATGAGCAGTTCTTC	CSGGVLNEQFF
-	TRBV30	TRBJ2-7	TGTGCCTGGAGTGCTCGCGGGTACGAGCAGTACTTC	CAWSARGYEQYF
-	TRBV4-1	TRBJ2-6	TGCGCCAGCAGCCAAGCCGGGAGCTTCCCCTCTGGGGCCAACGTCCTGACTTTC	CASSQAGSFPSGANVLTF
-	TRBV7-9	TRBJ1-1	TGTTCCAGCAGTTCAGGACCCCAGGGGCGAGGAAAGAACACTGAAGCTTTCTTT	CSSSSGPQGRGKNTEAFF
TRBD1	TRBV7-9	TRBJ1-2	TGTGCCAGCAGCGCCGGGACAGGGCCCTACTATGGCTACACCTTC	CASSAGTGPYYGYTF
-	TRBV29-1	TRBJ2-7	TGCAGCGTTGAAGGATCCAGGGGGCAGTACTTC	CSVEGSRGQYF
TRBD1	TRBV5-1	TRBJ2-6	TGCGCCAGCAGTTCAACCTTGCGTCCCGGGACAGGGTCTGGGGCCAACGTCCTGACTTTC	CASSSTLRPGTGSGANVLTF
TRBD1	TRBV30	TRBJ1-2	TGTGCCTGGATGGGACAGGGCCCCTATGGCTACACCTTC	CAWMGQGPYGYTF
TRBD2	TRBV5-1	TRBJ2-5	TGCGCCAGCAGCTTTAGCGGGGGGACTCTTCAAGAGACCCAGTACTTC	CASSFSGGTLQETQYF
TRBD2	TRBV28	TRBJ2-4	TGCGCCAGCTCATCGCCGGGACTAGTAGAACACTTC	CASSSPGLVEHF
TRBD1	TRBV6-5	TRBJ1-1	TGTGCCAGCAGTGCCAGGGGGTCTGAAGCTTTCTTT	CASSARGSEAFF
TRBD2	TRBV6-1	TRBJ2-3	TGTGCCAGCACGAGGTCTAGCGGGGCAGATACGCAGTATTTT	CASTRSSGADTQYF